The text below deals with one TCR beta chain. Germline loops: CDR1 SGDLS, CDR2 YYNGEE. V lost 0 bases and J lost 5; bases outside the gene matches: 4. This CDR3 has 14 amino acids. This sample stems from a study of blood T cell repertoires in COVID-19. Produced via immunoSEQ multiplex PCR; TCRdb's table is partial and in-frame only. Among more than 85,000 clones listed, over 75% were seen once. The sequence was obtained from an older woman with acute or convalescent COVID-19. The rearrangement links TRBV9 to TRBJ2-5, with 7 bases that match TRBD1. The sequencing input was peripheral blood. The CDR3 sequence: CASSVGTGSETQYF. The CDR3 DNA sequence: TGTGCCAGCAGCGTAGGGACAGGAAGCGAGACCCAGTACTTC. Using reference TRBV9 and TRBJ2-5 for the parts outside the CDR3, the full variable domain is DSGVTQTPKHLITATGQRVTLRCSPRSGDLSVYWYQQSLDQGLQFLIQYYNGEERAKGNILERFSAQQFPDLHSELNLSSLELGDSALYFCASSVGTGSETQYFGPGTRLLVL.